This TCR beta chain emerged from a study of cytomegalovirus exposure and HLA in healthy donors. The PCR ran on 60 Vbeta and 13 Jbeta primers. Using immunoSEQ multiplex PCR, the repertoire was profiled, and TCRdb retains in-frame clones only, with some absent. In the table there are about 130,000 clones, approximately 80% of which are singletons. General observations from the study: Rarity held for most TCR sequences, but there were some public TCRs that occurred in many donors. Specificity of a few CMV-associated chains for CMV antigens was verified in vitro. The availability of immune exposure information extended only to CMV serostatus. The authors listed 180 or so TCR beta chains as cytomegalovirus-associated.

Regarding this clone: The antigen is not known.

In germline, CDR1 is MNHNY, CDR2 SVGAGI (reference sequence). V gave up 2 bases and J gave up 4 bases; unmatched junction bases: 3. The CDR3 spans 14 residues. The specimen sequenced was PBMCs. The V and J genes are TRBV6-6 and TRBJ1-1; 8 bases match TRBD1. This sequence was found in a woman aged 35 to 49 in good health and CMV-seronegative. In DNA, the CDR3 is TGTGCCAGCAGTTACCAGGGGGCGATCACTGAAGCTTTCTTT. Translating gives CASSYQGAITEAFF.